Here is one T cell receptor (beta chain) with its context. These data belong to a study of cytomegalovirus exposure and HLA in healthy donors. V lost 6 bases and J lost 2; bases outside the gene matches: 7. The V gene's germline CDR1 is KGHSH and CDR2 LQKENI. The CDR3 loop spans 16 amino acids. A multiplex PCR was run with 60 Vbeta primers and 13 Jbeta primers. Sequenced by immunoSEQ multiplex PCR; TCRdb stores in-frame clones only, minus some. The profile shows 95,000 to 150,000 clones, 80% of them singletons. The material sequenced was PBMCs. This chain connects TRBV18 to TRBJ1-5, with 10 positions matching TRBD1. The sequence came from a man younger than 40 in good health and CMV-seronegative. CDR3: CASSLLGTGGNQPQHF. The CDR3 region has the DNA TGTGCCAGCTCCCTTTTGGGGACAGGGGGCAATCAGCCCCAGCATTTT. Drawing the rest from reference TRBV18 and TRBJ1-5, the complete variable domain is NAGVMQNPRHLVRRRGQEARLRCSPMKGHSHVYWYRQLPEEGLKFMVYLQKENIIDESGMPKERFSAEFPKEGPSILRIQQVVRGDSAAYFCASSLLGTGGNQPQHFGDGTRLSIL.